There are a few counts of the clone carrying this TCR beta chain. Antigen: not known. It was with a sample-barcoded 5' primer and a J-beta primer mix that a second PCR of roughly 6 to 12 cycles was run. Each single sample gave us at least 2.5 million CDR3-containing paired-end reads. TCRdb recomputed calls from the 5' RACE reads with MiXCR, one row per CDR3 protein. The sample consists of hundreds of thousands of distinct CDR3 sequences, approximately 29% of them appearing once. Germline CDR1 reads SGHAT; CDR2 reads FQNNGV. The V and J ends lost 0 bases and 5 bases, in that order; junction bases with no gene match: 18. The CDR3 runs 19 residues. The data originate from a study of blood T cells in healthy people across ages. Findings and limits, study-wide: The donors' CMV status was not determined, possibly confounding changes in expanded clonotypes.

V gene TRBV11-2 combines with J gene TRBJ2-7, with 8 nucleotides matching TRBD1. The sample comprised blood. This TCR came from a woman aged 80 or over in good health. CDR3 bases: TGTGCCAGCAGCTTAGATCAGTCGACATTTGGCAGGGGGCGAAACGAGCAGTACTTC. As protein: CASSLDQSTFGRGRNEQYF. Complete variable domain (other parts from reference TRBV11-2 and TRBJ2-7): EAGVAQSPRYKIIEKRQSVAFWCNPISGHATLYWYQQILGQGPKLLIQFQNNGVVDDSQLPKDRFSAERLKGVDSTLKIQPAKLEDSAVYLCASSLDQSTFGRGRNEQYFGPGTRLTVT.